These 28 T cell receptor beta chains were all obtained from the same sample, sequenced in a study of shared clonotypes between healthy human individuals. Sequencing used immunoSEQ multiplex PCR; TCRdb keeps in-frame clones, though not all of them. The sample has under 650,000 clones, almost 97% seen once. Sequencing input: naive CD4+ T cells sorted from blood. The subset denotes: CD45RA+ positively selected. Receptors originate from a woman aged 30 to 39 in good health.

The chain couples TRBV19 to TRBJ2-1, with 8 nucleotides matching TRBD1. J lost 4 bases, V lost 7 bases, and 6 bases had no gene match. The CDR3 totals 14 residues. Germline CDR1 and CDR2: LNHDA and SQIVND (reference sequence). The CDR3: CASMRQGTYNEQFF. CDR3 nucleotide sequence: TGTGCCAGTATGCGACAGGGGACATACAATGAGCAGTTCTTC.

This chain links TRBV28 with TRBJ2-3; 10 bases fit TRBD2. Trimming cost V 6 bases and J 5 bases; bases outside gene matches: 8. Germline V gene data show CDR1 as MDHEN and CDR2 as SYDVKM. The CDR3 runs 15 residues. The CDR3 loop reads CASRRASGSRDTQYF. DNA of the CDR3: TGTGCCAGCAGGAGGGCTAGCGGGAGTAGAGATACGCAGTATTTT.

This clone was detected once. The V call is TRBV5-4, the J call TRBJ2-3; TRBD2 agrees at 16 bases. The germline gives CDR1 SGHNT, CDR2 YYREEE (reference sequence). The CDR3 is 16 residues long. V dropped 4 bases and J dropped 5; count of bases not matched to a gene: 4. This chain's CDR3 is CASSPGLAGGGDTQYF. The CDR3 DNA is TGTGCCAGCAGCCCGGGACTAGCGGGAGGGGGAGATACGCAGTATTTT.

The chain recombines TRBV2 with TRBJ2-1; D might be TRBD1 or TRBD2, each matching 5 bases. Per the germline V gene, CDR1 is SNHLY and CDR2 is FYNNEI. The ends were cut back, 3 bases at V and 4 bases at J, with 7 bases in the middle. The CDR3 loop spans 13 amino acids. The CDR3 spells CASSEGTYNEQFF. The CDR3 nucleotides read TGTGCCAGCAGTGAGGGGACGTACAATGAGCAGTTCTTC.

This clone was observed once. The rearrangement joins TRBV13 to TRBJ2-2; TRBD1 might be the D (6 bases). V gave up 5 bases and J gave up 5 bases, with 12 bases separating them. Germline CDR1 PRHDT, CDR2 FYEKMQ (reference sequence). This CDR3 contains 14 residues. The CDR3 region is CASSTSQGTGELFF. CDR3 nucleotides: TGTGCCAGCAGCACCTCACAGGGTACCGGGGAGCTGTTTTTT. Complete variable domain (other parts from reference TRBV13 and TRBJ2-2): AAGVIQSPRHLIKEKRETATLKCYPIPRHDTVYWYQQGPGQDPQFLISFYEKMQSDKGSIPDRFSAQQFSDYHSELNMSSLELGDSALYFCASSTSQGTGELFFGEGSRLTVL.

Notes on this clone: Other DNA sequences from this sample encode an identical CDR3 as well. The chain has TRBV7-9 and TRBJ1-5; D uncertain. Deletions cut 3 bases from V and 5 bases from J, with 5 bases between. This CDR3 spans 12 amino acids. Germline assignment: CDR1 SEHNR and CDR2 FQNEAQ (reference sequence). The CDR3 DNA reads TGTGCCAGCAGCTTGGGTGATCAGCCCCAGCATTTT. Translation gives CASSLGDQPQHF.

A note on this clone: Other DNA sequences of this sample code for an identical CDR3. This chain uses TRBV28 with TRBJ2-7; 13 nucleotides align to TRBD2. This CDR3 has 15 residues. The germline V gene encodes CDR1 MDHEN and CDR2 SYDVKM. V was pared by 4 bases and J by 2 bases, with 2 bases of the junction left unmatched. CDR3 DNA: TGTGCCAGCAGTTCTGGACTAGCGGGAGCCTACGAGCAGTACTTC. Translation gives CASSSGLAGAYEQYF.

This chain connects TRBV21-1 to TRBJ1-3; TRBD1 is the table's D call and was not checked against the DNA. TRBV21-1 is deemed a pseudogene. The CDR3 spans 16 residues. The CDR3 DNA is TGTGCCAGCAGCCCCTCCTTGACAGTCTCTGGAAACACCATATATTTT. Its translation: CASSPSLTVSGNTIYF.

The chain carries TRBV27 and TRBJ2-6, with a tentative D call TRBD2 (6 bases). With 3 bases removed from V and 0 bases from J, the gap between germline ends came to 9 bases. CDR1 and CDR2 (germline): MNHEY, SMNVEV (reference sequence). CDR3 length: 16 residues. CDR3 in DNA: TGTGCCAGCAGTTTGGGACTGACCTCTGGGGCCAACGTCCTGACTTTC. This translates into CASSLGLTSGANVLTF.

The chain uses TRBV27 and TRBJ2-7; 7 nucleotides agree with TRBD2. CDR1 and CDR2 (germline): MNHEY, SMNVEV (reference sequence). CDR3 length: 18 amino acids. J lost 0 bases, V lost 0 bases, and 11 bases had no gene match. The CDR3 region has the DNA TGTGCCAGCAGTTTATCGGGACTAAAAGGCGCCCTCTCCTACGAGCAGTACTTC. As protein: CASSLSGLKGALSYEQYF.

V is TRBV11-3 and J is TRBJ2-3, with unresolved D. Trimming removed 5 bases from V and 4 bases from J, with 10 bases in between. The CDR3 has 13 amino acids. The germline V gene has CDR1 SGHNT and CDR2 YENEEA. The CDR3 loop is CASSRVWSDTQYF. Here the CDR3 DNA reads TGTGCCAGCAGCCGGGTCTGGTCAGATACGCAGTATTTT.

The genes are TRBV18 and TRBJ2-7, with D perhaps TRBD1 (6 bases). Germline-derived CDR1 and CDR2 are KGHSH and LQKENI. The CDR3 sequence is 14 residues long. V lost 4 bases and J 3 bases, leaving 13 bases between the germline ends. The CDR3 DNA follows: TGTGCCAGCTCACTGGACAGAGGCCACTACGAGCAGTACTTC. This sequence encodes CASSLDRGHYEQYF. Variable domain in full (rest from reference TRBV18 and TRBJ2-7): NAGVMQNPRHLVRRRGQEARLRCSPMKGHSHVYWYRQLPEEGLKFMVYLQKENIIDESGMPKERFSAEFPKEGPSILRIQQVVRGDSAAYFCASSLDRGHYEQYFGPGTRLTVT.

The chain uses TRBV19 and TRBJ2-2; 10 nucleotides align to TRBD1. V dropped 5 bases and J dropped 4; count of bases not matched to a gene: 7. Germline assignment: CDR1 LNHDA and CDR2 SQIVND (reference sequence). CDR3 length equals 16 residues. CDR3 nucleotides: TGTGCCAGTAGTCCCCGGGACAGGGGTGGCACCGGGGAGCTGTTTTTT. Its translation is CASSPRDRGGTGELFF.

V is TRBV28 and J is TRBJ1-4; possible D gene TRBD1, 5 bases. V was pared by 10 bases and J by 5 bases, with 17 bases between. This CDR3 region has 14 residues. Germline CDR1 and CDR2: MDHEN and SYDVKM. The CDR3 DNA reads TGTGCCACGAGGGACCCGCCGAGCAATGAAAAACTGTTTTTT. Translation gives CATRDPPSNEKLFF.

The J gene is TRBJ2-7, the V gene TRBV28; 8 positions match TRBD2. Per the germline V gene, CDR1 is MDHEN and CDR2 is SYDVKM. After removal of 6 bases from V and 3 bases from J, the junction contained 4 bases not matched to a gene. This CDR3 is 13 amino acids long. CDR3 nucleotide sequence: TGTGCCAGCAGCCGAGCGGGAGTCTACGAGCAGTACTTC. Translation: CASSRAGVYEQYF.

Here the CDR3 DNA reads TGTGCCAGCAGCGAGGGACAGCACACTGAAGCTTTCTTT. Its protein is CASSEGQHTEAFF. This chain uses TRBV7-9 with TRBJ1-1; 7 positions agree with TRBD1. Per the germline V gene, CDR1 is SEHNR and CDR2 is FQNEAQ (reference sequence). The CDR3 runs to 13 residues. Germline trimming cut 5 bases from V and 3 bases from J; bases unmatched to any gene: 3.

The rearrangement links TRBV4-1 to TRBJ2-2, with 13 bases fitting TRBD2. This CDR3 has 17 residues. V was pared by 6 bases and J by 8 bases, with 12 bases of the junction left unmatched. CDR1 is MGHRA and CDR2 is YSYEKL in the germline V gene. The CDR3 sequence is CASRQGLAGFNGGELFF. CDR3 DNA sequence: TGCGCCAGCAGGCAGGGACTAGCGGGATTTAACGGAGGGGAGCTGTTTTTT.

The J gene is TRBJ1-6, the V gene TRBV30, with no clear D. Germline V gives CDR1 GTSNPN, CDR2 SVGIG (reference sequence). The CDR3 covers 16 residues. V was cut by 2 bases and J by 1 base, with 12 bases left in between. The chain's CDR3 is CAWSPLTASYNSPLHF. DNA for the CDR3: TGTGCCTGGAGTCCGCTTACAGCTTCCTATAATTCACCCCTCCACTTT.

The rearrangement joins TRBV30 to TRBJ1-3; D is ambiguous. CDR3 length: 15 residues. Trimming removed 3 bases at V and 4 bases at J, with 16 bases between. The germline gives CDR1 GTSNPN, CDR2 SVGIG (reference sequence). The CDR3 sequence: CAWSERADGGNTIYF. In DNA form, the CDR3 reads TGTGCCTGGAGCGAGCGGGCGGATGGCGGAAACACCATATATTTT.

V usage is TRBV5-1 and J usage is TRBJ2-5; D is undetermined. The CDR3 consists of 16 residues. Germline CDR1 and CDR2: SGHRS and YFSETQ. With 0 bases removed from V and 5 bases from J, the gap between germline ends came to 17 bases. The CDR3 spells CASSLERQAMGETQYF. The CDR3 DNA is TGCGCCAGCAGCTTGGAGAGGCAGGCAATGGGGGAGACCCAGTACTTC.

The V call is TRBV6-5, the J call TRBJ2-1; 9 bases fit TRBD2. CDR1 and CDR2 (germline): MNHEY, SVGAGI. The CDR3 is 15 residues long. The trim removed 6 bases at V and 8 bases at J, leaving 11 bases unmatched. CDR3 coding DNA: TGTGCCAGCAGGCCCGGTGGCGGGAGGGGCTATGAGCAGTTCTTC. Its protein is CASRPGGGRGYEQFF.

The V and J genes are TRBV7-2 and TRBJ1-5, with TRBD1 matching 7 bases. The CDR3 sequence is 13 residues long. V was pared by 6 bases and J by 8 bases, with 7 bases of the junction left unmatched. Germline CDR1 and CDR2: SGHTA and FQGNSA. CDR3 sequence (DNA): TGTGCCAGCAGAGGACAGGAGGGCGAGCCCCAGCATTTT. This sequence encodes CASRGQEGEPQHF.

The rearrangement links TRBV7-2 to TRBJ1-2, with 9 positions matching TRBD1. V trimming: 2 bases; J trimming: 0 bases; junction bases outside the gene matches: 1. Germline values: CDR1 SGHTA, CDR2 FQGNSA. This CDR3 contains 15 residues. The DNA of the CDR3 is TGTGCCAGCAGCTTACGGACAGGGGCTAACTATGGCTACACCTTC. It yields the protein CASSLRTGANYGYTF.

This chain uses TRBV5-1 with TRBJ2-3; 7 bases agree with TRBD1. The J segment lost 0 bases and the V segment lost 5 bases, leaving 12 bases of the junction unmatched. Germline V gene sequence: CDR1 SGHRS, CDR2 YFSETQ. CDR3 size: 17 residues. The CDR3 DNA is TGCGCCAGCAGGCGTACGGGGACAGACACTAGCACAGATACGCAGTATTTT. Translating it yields CASRRTGTDTSTDTQYF.

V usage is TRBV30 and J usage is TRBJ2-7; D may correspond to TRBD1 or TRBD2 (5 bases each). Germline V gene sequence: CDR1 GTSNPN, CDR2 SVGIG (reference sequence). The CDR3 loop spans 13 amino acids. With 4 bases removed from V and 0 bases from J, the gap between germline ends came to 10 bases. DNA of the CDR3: TGTGCCTGGACTAGCAGGGCCTCCTACGAGCAGTACTTC. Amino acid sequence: CAWTSRASYEQYF. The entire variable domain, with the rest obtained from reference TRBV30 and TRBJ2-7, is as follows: SQTIHQWPATLVQPVGSPLSLECTVEGTSNPNLYWYRQAAGRGLQLLFYSVGIGQISSEVPQNLSASRPQDRQFILSSKKLLLSDSGFYLCAWTSRASYEQYFGPGTRLTVT.

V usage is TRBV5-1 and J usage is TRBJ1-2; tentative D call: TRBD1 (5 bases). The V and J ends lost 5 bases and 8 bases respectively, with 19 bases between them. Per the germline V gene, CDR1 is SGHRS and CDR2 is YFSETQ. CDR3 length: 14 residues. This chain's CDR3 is CASRQNQGTGGYTF. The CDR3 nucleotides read TGCGCCAGCAGGCAAAACCAGGGTACCGGCGGCTACACCTTC.

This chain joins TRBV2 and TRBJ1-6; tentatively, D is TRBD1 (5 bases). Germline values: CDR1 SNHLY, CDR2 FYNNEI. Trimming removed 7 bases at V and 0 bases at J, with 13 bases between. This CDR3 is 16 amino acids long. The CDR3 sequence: CASKAGVSSYNSPLHF. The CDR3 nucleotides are TGTGCCAGCAAGGCGGGGGTGAGCTCCTATAATTCACCCCTCCACTTT.

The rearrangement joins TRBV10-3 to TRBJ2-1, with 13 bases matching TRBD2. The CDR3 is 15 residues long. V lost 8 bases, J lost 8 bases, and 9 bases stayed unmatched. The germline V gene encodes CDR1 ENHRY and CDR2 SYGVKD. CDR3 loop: CAIAEGTSGIDEQFF. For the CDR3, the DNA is TGTGCCATCGCCGAGGGGACTAGCGGGATCGATGAGCAGTTCTTC.